This entry lists 17 T cell receptor beta chains sequenced from one sample in a study of cytomegalovirus exposure and HLA in healthy donors. 60 Vbeta and 13 Jbeta primers were used in PCR. Using immunoSEQ multiplex PCR, the repertoire was profiled, and TCRdb retains in-frame clones only, with some absent. The data hold 150,000 to 200,000 clones, with 77% observed a single time. Material for sequencing was PBMCs. The receptor source for this set is a woman aged 60-70 years in good health and CMV-seropositive.

The table lists this clone with a few counts. This chain connects TRBV7-2 to TRBJ2-2, with D perhaps matching TRBD1 (5 bases). The germline V and J ends were trimmed by 1 base and 1 base, with 7 bases remaining between them. This CDR3 is built from 15 residues. Germline-derived CDR1 and CDR2 are SGHTA and FQGNSA. The CDR3 DNA reads as TGTGCCAGCAGCTTAGTAGGGGTGAACACCGGGGAGCTGTTTTTT. The encoded protein is CASSLVGVNTGELFF.

About this clone itself: Other DNA sequences in the same sample also yield this CDR3. The V call is TRBV5-1, the J call TRBJ1-3; D call uncertain. The CDR3 spans 15 residues. Deletions cut 0 bases from V and 0 bases from J, with 7 bases between. Germline assignment: CDR1 SGHRS and CDR2 YFSETQ. The CDR3 DNA follows: TGCGCCAGCAGCTTGGTGGGGAGCTCTGGAAACACCATATATTTT. Translated, it gives CASSLVGSSGNTIYF.

The chain employs TRBV2 and TRBJ2-5; 9 nucleotides match TRBD1. The CDR3 length is 13 residues. V trimming: 5 bases; J trimming: 5 bases; junction bases outside the gene matches: 3. In germline, CDR1 is SNHLY, CDR2 FYNNEI. In DNA, the CDR3 is TGTGCCAGCAGTCGGACAGGGGAGGAGACCCAGTACTTC. Amino acid sequence: CASSRTGEETQYF. Full variable domain (remainder filled in from reference TRBV2 and TRBJ2-5): EPEVTQTPSHQVTQMGQEVILRCVPISNHLYFYWYRQILGQKVEFLVSFYNNEISEKSEIFDDQFSVERPDGSNFTLKIRSTKLEDSAMYFCASSRTGEETQYFGPGTRLLVL.

J is TRBJ2-7 and V is TRBV6-5; 7 bases line up with TRBD1. After removal of 9 bases from V and 2 bases from J, the junction contained 10 bases not matched to a gene. In germline, CDR1 is MNHEY, CDR2 SVGAGI. CDR3 length: 14 amino acids. For the CDR3, the DNA is TGTGCCAGTTCCTGGACAGGCTCTACCTACGAGCAGTACTTC. Protein product: CASSWTGSTYEQYF.

The genes are TRBV9 and TRBJ2-1; the D gene is possibly TRBD2 (5 bases). CDR3 length equals 15 residues. The V gene's germline CDR1 is SGDLS and CDR2 YYNGEE. Trimming left V 7 bases short and J 0 bases short, with 14 bases between. Here the CDR3 reads CASSTAVRSYNEQFF. In nucleotides, the CDR3 is TGTGCCAGCTCCACAGCGGTCCGCTCCTACAATGAGCAGTTCTTC.

This clone was detected only once. The DNA of the CDR3 is TGCGCCAGCAGCCCCTCTGTGTCAGGGCGGGGCAGCGCAGATACGCAGTATTTT. Residues: CASSPSVSGRGSADTQYF. This sequence joins TRBV4-3 and TRBJ2-3; the D gene is possibly TRBD2 (6 bases). The CDR3 is made up of 18 amino acids. V was clipped by 4 bases and J by 4 bases, with 24 bases between them. The V gene's germline CDR1 is LGHNA and CDR2 YSLEER.

The chain links TRBV5-5 to TRBJ1-1; D remains unclear. CDR1 is SGHKS, CDR2 YYEKEE, per germline (reference sequence). V was pared by 1 base and J by 8 bases, with 15 bases between. The CDR3 runs to 14 residues. The CDR3 spells CASSLQVTLGEAFF. The CDR3 nucleotides read TGTGCCAGCAGCTTGCAAGTCACCCTAGGAGAAGCTTTCTTT. Supplemented by reference TRBV5-5 and TRBJ1-1, the full variable domain reads DAGVTQSPTHLIKTRGQQVTLRCSPISGHKSVSWYQQVLGQGPQFIFQYYEKEERGRGNFPDRFSARQFPNYSSELNVNALLLGDSALYLCASSLQVTLGEAFFGQGTRLTVV.

V and J are TRBV7-2 and TRBJ2-1; 12 bases agree with TRBD2. This CDR3 is built from 17 residues. CDR1 and CDR2 from the germline V gene are SGHTA and FQGNSA. V trimming: 0 bases; J trimming: 9 bases; junction bases outside the gene matches: 9. The CDR3 is CASSLATSGGARGEQFF. Written as DNA, the CDR3 is TGTGCCAGCAGCTTAGCGACTAGCGGGGGTGCTCGCGGTGAGCAGTTCTTC.

The chain carries TRBV5-1 and TRBJ1-5; 7 positions agree with TRBD1. The CDR3 has 15 amino acids. V shed 1 base, J shed 2 bases, and the junction held 3 bases outside the gene matches. Germline V gene data show CDR1 as SGHRS and CDR2 as YFSETQ. The CDR3 spells CASSLQGDRNQPQHF. The CDR3 DNA is TGCGCCAGCAGCTTGCAGGGGGATCGCAATCAGCCCCAGCATTTT.

This sequence joins TRBV11-2 and TRBJ2-7; 13 bases align to TRBD2. The germline CDR1 and CDR2 sequences are SGHAT and FQNNGV. The J segment lost 2 bases and the V segment lost 0 bases, leaving 10 bases of the junction unmatched. This CDR3 is built from 19 residues. The CDR3 DNA reads TGTGCCAGCAGCTTAGATACGAGACTAGCGGGGGGCCTACCCTACGAGCAGTACTTC. It specifies CASSLDTRLAGGLPYEQYF.

The rearrangement links TRBV6-5 to TRBJ2-7; D not resolved. The CDR3 runs 15 residues. Germline CDR1 is MNHEY and CDR2 is SVGAGI. The V end was cut by 0 bases, the J end by 0 bases, with 9 bases between. This chain's CDR3 is CASSYSMGSSYEQYF. CDR3 DNA: TGTGCCAGCAGTTACTCGATGGGCAGCTCCTACGAGCAGTACTTC.

The chain employs TRBV28 and TRBJ2-7, with D possibly being TRBD1 (5 bases). Per germline, CDR1 MDHEN and CDR2 SYDVKM. The length of the CDR3 is 13 residues. Trimming shortened V by 10 bases and J by 4 bases, and 17 bases separated the two germline ends. The CDR3 nucleotides read TGTGCCACAGGGCTCGCCCCGCGGTACGAGCAGTACTTC. It translates to CATGLAPRYEQYF.

This chain links TRBV19 with TRBJ1-5; TRBD1 might be the D (5 bases). Trimming took off 6 bases at V and 0 bases at J, with 6 bases between the two ends. CDR1 is LNHDA, CDR2 SQIVND, per germline (reference sequence). This CDR3 comprises 13 residues. CDR3 bases: TGTGCCAGTAGGACAGATAGCAATCAGCCCCAGCATTTT. Protein sequence: CASRTDSNQPQHF.

The table lists this clone with a count of one. V is TRBV9 and J is TRBJ2-3; 7 nucleotides align to TRBD2. This CDR3 spans 13 amino acids. CDR1 and CDR2 (germline): SGDLS, YYNGEE. V was clipped by 0 bases and J by 6 bases; unmatched bases: 1. CDR3: CASSVGGGDTQYF. CDR3 nucleotide sequence: TGTGCCAGCAGCGTAGGGGGAGGGGATACGCAGTATTTT.

Points on this clone: The same CDR3 is also encoded by other DNA sequences in this sample. V gene TRBV28 combines with J gene TRBJ2-2, with 7 bases that match TRBD2. CDR1 and CDR2 (germline): MDHEN, SYDVKM. V lost 7 bases, J lost 4 bases, and 3 bases stayed unmatched. The CDR3 sequence is 13 residues long. CDR3 in amino acids: CASTAGITGELFF. The CDR3 bases are TGTGCCAGCACAGCGGGAATCACCGGGGAGCTGTTTTTT.

The chain is built from TRBV7-2 and TRBJ2-3; D call uncertain. The V gene lost 5 bases and the J gene lost 6 bases, with 9 bases spanning the gap. Germline assignment: CDR1 SGHTA and CDR2 FQGNSA. CDR3 length equals 12 residues. CDR3 amino acids: CASSAVFDTQYF. The CDR3 DNA follows: TGTGCCAGCAGCGCGGTATTCGATACGCAGTATTTT. The entire variable domain, with the rest obtained from reference TRBV7-2 and TRBJ2-3, is as follows: GAGVSQSPSNKVTEKGKDVELRCDPISGHTALYWYRQSLGQGLEFLIYFQGNSAPDKSGLPSDRFSAERTGGSVSTLTIQRTQQEDSAVYLCASSAVFDTQYFGPGTRLTVL.

The rearrangement joins TRBV6-1 to TRBJ2-1; D is perhaps TRBD2 (5 bases). The CDR3 contains 15 residues. Germline assignment: CDR1 MNHNS and CDR2 SASEGT. Between the trimmed V and J ends, which lost 3 bases and 4 bases, there was a span of 13 bases. CDR3 DNA: TGTGCCAGCAGTGAGGCCCTCTCGGGATACAATGAGCAGTTCTTC. Its translation is CASSEALSGYNEQFF.